This T cell receptor (beta chain) is from a study of blood T cell repertoires in COVID-19. The overall study: Samples representing acute and convalescent COVID-19 were sourced from the United States, Italy and Spain. In each case, the material was cDNA or gDNA derived from T cells, B-cell-depleted T cells, or PBMCs.

In the authors' methods: Amplified reference gene primers provided the basis for estimating nucleated cell counts. Profiled with immunoSEQ multiplex PCR; TCRdb holds only in-frame clones, not every one. Clonal size and the V and J genes are those of that table, whereas D and trimming came from the DNA. The table lists about 73,000 clones, roughly 80% of them singletons, with around 30% in the top ten. The CDR3 runs to 11 residues. V lost 9 bases, J lost 2 bases, and 4 bases lay in between. Looked up from germline, CDR1 is SNHLY and CDR2 is FYNNEI. V is TRBV2 and J is TRBJ2-2; D is uncertain. The origin of this receptor is a human donor in a cohort sampled during active COVID-19. Material for sequencing was peripheral blood. CDR3 sequence reads: CASVNTGELFF. As DNA, the CDR3 is TGTGCCAGTGTAAACACCGGGGAGCTGTTTTTT. Full variable domain (remainder filled in from reference TRBV2 and TRBJ2-2): EPEVTQTPSHQVTQMGQEVILRCVPISNHLYFYWYRQILGQKVEFLVSFYNNEISEKSEIFDDQFSVERPDGSNFTLKIRSTKLEDSAMYFCASVNTGELFFGEGSRLTVL.